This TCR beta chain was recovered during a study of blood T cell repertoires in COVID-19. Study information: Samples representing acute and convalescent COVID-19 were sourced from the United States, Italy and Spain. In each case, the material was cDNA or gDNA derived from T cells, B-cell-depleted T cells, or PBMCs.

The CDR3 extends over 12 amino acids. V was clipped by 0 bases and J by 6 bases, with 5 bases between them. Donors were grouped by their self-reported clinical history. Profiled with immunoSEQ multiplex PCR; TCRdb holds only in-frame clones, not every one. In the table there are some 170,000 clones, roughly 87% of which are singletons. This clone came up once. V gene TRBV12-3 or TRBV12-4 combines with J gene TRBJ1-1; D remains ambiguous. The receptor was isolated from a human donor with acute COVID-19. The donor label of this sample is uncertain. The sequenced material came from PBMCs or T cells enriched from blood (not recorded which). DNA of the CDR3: TGTGCCAGCAGTTTAGCTATCCCTGAAGCTTTCTTT. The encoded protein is CASSLAIPEAFF.